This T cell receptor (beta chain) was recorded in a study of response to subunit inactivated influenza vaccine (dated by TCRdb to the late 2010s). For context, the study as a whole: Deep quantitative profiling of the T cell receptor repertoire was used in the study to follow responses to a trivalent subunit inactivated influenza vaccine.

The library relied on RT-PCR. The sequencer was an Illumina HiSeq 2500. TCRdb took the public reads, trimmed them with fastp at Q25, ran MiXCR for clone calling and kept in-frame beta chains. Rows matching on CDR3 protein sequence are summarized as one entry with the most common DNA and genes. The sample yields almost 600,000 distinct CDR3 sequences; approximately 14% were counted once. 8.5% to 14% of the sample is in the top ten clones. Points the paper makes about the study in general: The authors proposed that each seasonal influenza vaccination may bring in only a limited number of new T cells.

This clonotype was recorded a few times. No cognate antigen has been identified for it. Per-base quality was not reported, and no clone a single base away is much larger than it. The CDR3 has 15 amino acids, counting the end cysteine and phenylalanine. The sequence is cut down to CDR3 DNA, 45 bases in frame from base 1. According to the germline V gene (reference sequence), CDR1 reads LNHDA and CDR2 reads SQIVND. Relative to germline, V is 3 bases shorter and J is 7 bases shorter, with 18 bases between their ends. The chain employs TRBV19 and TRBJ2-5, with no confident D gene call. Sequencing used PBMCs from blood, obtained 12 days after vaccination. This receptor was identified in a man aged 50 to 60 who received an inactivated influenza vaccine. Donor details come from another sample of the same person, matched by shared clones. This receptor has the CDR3 CASSMAALPQWTQYF. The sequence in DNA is TGTGCCAGTAGTATGGCGGCACTGCCGCAATGGACCCAGTACTTC.